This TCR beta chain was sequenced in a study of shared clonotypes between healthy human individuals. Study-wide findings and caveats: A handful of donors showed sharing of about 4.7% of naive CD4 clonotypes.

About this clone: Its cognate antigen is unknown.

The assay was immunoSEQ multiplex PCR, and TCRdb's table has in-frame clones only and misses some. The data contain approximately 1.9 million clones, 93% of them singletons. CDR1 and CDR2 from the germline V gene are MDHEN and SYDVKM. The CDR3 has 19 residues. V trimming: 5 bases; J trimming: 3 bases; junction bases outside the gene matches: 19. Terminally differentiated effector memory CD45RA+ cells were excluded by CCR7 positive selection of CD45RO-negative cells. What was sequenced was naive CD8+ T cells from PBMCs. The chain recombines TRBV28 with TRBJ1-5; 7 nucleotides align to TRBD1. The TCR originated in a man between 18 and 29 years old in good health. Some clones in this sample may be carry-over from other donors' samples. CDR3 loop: CASSPLYLLSDRNNQPQHF. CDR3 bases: TGTGCCAGCAGTCCTCTCTACCTCTTATCGGACAGGAACAATCAGCCCCAGCATTTT. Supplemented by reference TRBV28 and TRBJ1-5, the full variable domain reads DVKVTQSSRYLVKRTGEKVFLECVQDMDHENMFWYRQDPGLGLRLIYFSYDVKMKEKGDIPEGYSVSREKKERFSLILESASTNQTSMYLCASSPLYLLSDRNNQPQHFGDGTRLSIL.